This T cell receptor (beta chain) stems from a study of T cell repertoires in cytomegalovirus infection. Looking at the study overall: Selected CMV epitopes included recently identified HLA-C-restricted ones as well as well-studied HLA-B-restricted ones.

Using its own MiXCR run on the reads, TCRdb lists one record per CDR3 protein. The data show 550,000 to 700,000 distinct CDR3 sequences, with over 35% seen just once and 48% held by the top ten. V trimming: 3 bases; J trimming: 4 bases; junction bases outside the gene matches: 13. This CDR3 is built from 18 residues. Germline-derived CDR1 and CDR2 are DFQATT and SNEGSKA (reference sequence). With respect to this clonotype: The antigen remains undetermined.

The J gene is TRBJ2-1, the V gene TRBV20-1; 12 nucleotides align to TRBD2. Sequenced material: cultured PBMCs, taken from culture after CMV antigen stimulation. The receptor comes from a human donor in good health (CMV status not recorded). Some clones in this sample may be carry-over from other donors' samples. The CDR3 here is CSASILAGGPIGYNEQFF. The CDR3 nucleotides are TGCAGTGCTAGCATTCTAGCGGGGGGGCCGATAGGTTACAATGAGCAGTTCTTC.